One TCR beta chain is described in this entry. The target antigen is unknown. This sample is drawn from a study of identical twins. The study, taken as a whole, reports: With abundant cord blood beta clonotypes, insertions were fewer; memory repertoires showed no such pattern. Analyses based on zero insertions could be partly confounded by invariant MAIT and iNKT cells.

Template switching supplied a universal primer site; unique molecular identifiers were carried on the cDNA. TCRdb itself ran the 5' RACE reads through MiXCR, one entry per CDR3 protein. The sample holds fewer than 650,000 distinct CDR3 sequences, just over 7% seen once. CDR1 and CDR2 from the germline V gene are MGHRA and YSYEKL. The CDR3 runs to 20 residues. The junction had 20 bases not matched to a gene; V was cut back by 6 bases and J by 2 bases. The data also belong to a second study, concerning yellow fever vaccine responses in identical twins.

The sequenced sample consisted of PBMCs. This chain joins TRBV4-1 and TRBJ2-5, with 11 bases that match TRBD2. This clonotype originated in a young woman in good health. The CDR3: CASRPRVGTWSSGGQETQYF. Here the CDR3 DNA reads TGCGCCAGCAGGCCCCGGGTCGGCACTTGGTCTAGCGGGGGGCAAGAGACCCAGTACTTC.